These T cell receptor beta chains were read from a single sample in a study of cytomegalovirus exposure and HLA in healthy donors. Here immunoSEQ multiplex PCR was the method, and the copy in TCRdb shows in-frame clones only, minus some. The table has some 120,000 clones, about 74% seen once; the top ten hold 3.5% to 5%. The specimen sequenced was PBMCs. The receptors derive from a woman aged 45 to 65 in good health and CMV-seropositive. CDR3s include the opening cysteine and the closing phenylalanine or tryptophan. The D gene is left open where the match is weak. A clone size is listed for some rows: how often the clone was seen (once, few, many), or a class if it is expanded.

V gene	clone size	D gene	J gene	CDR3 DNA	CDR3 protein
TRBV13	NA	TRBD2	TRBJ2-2	TGTGCCAGCAGCTTCCTAGCGGGGGGGCCTATCCGGAACACCGGGGAGCTGTTTTTT	CASSFLAGGPIRNTGELFF
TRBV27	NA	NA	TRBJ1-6	TGTGCCAGCAGGTGGGCCGGACTTTCACCCCTCCACTTT	CASRWAGLSPLHF
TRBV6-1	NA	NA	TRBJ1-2	TGTGCCAGCCAAGACGGGAACTATGGCTACACCTTC	CASQDGNYGYTF
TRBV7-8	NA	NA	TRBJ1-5	TGTGCCAGCAGCCGCGGGACTGTAGGGGAGCCCCAGCATTTT	CASSRGTVGEPQHF
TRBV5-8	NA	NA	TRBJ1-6	TGTGCCAGCAGCTTGTACGCAGGGGTAAATTCACCCCTCCACTTT	CASSLYAGVNSPLHF
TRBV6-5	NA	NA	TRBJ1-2	TGTGCCAGCAGTTACTCGGACTCCTATGGTGGCTACACCTTC	CASSYSDSYGGYTF
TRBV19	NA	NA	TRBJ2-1	TGTGCCAGTAGTCAAGGAGCGTACAATGAGCAGTTCTTC	CASSQGAYNEQFF
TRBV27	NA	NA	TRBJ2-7	TGTGCCAGCAGCCCTACAGGACACCGCTACGAGCAGTACTTC	CASSPTGHRYEQYF
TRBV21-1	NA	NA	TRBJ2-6	TGTGCCAGCAGCAACGCTCCCGGGACAGGTGGACCCTCTGGGGCCAACGTCCTGACTTTC	CASSNAPGTGGPSGANVLTF
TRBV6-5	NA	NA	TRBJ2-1	TGTGCCAGCACCGACGTGGCGGGGCTCAATGAGCAGTTCTTC	CASTDVAGLNEQFF
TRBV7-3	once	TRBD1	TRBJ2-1	TGTGCCAGCAGCCCCGGACAGGGGGAGCAGTTCTTC	CASSPGQGEQFF
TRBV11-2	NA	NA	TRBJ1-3	TGTGCCAGCAGCTTCGAGACAGTCAGCTCTGGAAACACCATATATTTT	CASSFETVSSGNTIYF
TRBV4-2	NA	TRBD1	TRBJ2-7	TGTGCCAGCTCTCCGGGACAGGGACCAGGGAGCGAGCAGTACTTC	CASSPGQGPGSEQYF
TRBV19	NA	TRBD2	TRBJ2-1	TGTGCCAGTAGTATAGATTGGCGGGGGATTTACAATGAGCAGTTCTTC	CASSIDWRGIYNEQFF
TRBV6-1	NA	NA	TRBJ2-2	TGTGCCAGCAGTGAGATACAGGGTCTCCCCGGGGAGCTGTTTTTT	CASSEIQGLPGELFF
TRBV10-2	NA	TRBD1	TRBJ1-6	TGCGCCAGCAGTAACATCCGGGACAGCTTAAATTCACCCCTCCACTTT	CASSNIRDSLNSPLHF
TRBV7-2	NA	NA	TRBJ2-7	TGTGCCAGCAGTATAATGGCCAGGGGGACTTACGAGCAGTACTTC	CASSIMARGTYEQYF
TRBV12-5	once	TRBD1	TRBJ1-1	TGTGCTAGTGGCCCCGGGACAGGGGGCGAAAGAGGTGAAGCTTTCTTT	CASGPGTGGERGEAFF
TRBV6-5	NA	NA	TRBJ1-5	TGTGCCAGCAGTACCCGGACAGGCAATCAGCCCCAGCATTTT	CASSTRTGNQPQHF